Listed below are T cell receptor beta chains from one sample, sequenced in a study of blood T cell dynamics during melanoma immunotherapy. Profiling relied on immunoSEQ multiplex PCR, and the TCRdb table lists in-frame clones only, not all of them. The sample gives about 9,900 clones, around 85% of which show up once; approximately 11% is in the top ten. Material: blood, obtained from a patient treated with checkpoint blockade. The receptors derive from a human donor with melanoma. The CDR3 runs from the conserved cysteine through the conserved F or W. The D gene is left open where the match is weak. Expanded clones get a size class; other rows say once, few or many, or leave the size out.

J,V,D,length,size,CDR3,DNA
TRBJ1-5,TRBV19,TRBD1,14,-,CASSRTGGTQPQHF,TGTGCCAGTAGTCGGACAGGGGGGACTCAGCCCCAGCATTTT
TRBJ2-2,TRBV7-8,TRBD1,16,-,CASSRGRFANTGELFF,TGTGCCAGCAGCAGGGGGCGATTCGCGAACACCGGGGAGCTGTTTTTT
TRBJ2-7,TRBV6-5,-,15,-,CASSYTSIGSYEQYF,TGTGCCAGCAGTTACACGTCGATTGGCTCCTACGAGCAGTACTTC
TRBJ1-5,TRBV6-1,-,17,-,CASSGLGSIDSNQPQHF,TGTGCCAGCAGTGGCCTCGGGAGTATAGATAGCAATCAGCCCCAGCATTTT
TRBJ2-3,TRBV7-9,-,14,-,CASNRLYPTDTQYF,TGTGCCAGCAACCGACTTTATCCCACAGATACGCAGTATTTT
TRBJ2-1,TRBV6-6,TRBD2,14,-,CASSRTSGVDEQFF,TGTGCCAGCAGTCGGACTAGCGGGGTGGATGAGCAGTTCTTC
TRBJ2-2,TRBV5-1,TRBD1,14,-,CASSGRGPDGELFF,TGCGCCAGCAGCGGCAGGGGGCCGGACGGGGAGCTGTTTTTT
TRBJ2-1,TRBV5-1,TRBD1,15,-,CASSSYGQGAAEQFF,TGCGCCAGCAGCTCATACGGACAGGGGGCGGCTGAGCAGTTCTTC
TRBJ1-2,TRBV27,-,12,few,CAAYDLGGGYTF,TGTGCCGCTTATGATCTGGGCGGGGGCTACACCTTC
TRBJ1-2,TRBV5-5,-,15,-,CASSLELGANYGYTF,TGTGCCAGCAGCTTGGAGTTGGGCGCTAACTATGGCTACACCTTC
TRBJ1-1,TRBV4-1,-,14,-,CASSQVLGFTEAFF,TGCGCCAGCAGCCAAGTTTTAGGTTTCACTGAAGCTTTCTTT
TRBJ1-2,TRBV5-8,-,15,-,CASSGLSGAGYGYTF,TGTGCCAGCAGCGGATTGTCGGGGGCAGGCTATGGCTACACCTTC
TRBJ1-1,TRBV6-1,TRBD1,15,-,CASSKTGVANTEAFF,TGTGCCAGCAGTAAAACAGGGGTCGCAAACACTGAAGCTTTCTTT
TRBJ2-3,TRBV6-5,-,11,-,CASSYLDTQYF,TGTGCCAGCAGTTACCTAGATACGCAGTATTTT
TRBJ1-1,TRBV5-8,-,13,-,CASSLDSDTEAFF,TGTGCCAGCAGCTTGGACAGTGACACTGAAGCTTTCTTT
TRBJ2-2,TRBV6-4,-,15,-,CASSVSSSNTGELFF,TGTGCCAGCAGTGTGAGCAGTTCGAACACCGGGGAGCTGTTTTTT
TRBJ1-4,TRBV7-9,-,13,-,CASSLDSERKLFF,TGTGCCAGCAGCCTGGACAGCGAGCGAAAACTGTTTTTT
TRBJ2-2,TRBV2,-,13,-,CASSDRVFGELFF,TGTGCCAGCAGTGACAGGGTGTTCGGGGAGCTGTTTTTT
TRBJ1-2,TRBV5-4,-,16,-,CASSQDASLANYGYTF,TGTGCCAGCAGCCAAGATGCGAGTTTGGCTAACTATGGCTACACCTTC
TRBJ2-7,TRBV7-9,-,13,-,CASSLGVRTEQYF,TGTGCCAGCAGCTTAGGCGTCCGCACCGAGCAGTACTTC
TRBJ1-1,TRBV6-1,-,13,-,CAAGLSGNTEAFF,TGTGCCGCGGGGTTGAGTGGGAACACTGAAGCTTTCTTT
TRBJ2-2,TRBV4-1,-,17,-,CASSQFAGARGSGELFF,TGCGCCAGCAGCCAATTCGCGGGGGCTCGAGGGAGCGGGGAGCTGTTTTTT
TRBJ2-7,TRBV6-5,-,14,-,CASSETGRLHEQYF,TGTGCCAGCAGTGAAACGGGACGGCTCCACGAGCAGTACTTC
TRBJ1-1,TRBV10-3,-,14,-,CAISEPRSNTEAFF,TGTGCCATCAGTGAGCCCCGGTCGAACACTGAAGCTTTCTTT
TRBJ2-5,TRBV10-2,-,14,-,CASSDGPFRETQYF,TGCGCCAGCAGCGACGGACCGTTCCGGGAGACCCAGTACTTC
TRBJ1-1,TRBV7-6,-,16,-,CASSLVPGGLNTEAFF,TGTGCCAGCAGCTTAGTTCCAGGAGGCTTGAACACTGAAGCTTTCTTT
TRBJ1-3,TRBV7-6,-,17,-,CASSRGQTPTSGNTIYF,TGTGCCAGCAGCCGAGGACAGACTCCTACCTCTGGAAACACCATATATTTT
TRBJ2-7,TRBV9,TRBD1,15,-,CASSPQPGQAYEQYF,TGTGCCAGCAGCCCCCAACCGGGACAGGCTTACGAGCAGTACTTC
TRBJ2-1,TRBV5-1,TRBD1,14,-,CASSWGQGSDEQFF,TGCGCCAGCAGCTGGGGACAGGGGTCGGATGAGCAGTTCTTC
TRBJ1-4,TRBV30,-,14,-,CAWSPGAGNEKLFF,TGTGCCTGGAGTCCGGGGGCGGGTAATGAAAAACTGTTTTTT
TRBJ1-1,TRBV7-4,-,13,once,CASSSTGNTEAFF,TGTGCCAGCAGCTCGACAGGGAACACTGAAGCTTTCTTT
TRBJ2-1,TRBV2,TRBD2,16,once,CASIGTSGGVYNEQFF,TGTGCCAGCATAGGGACTAGCGGGGGGGTTTACAATGAGCAGTTCTTC
TRBJ2-5,TRBV19,-,16,once,CASSIFGGGGQETQYF,TGTGCCAGTAGTATTTTTGGAGGGGGTGGCCAAGAGACCCAGTACTTC
TRBJ1-2,TRBV9,-,14,-,CASSSAPGQYGYTF,TGTGCCAGCAGCTCTGCCCCCGGACAGTATGGCTACACCTTC
TRBJ2-2,TRBV18,-,15,-,CASSPQTANTGELFF,TGTGCCAGCTCACCACAGACGGCGAACACCGGGGAGCTGTTTTTT
TRBJ2-7,TRBV6-5,-,13,-,CASSYTGTYEQYF,TGTGCCAGCAGTTACACGGGAACCTACGAGCAGTACTTC
TRBJ2-5,TRBV5-4,-,15,-,CASSLPGGGRETQYF,TGTGCCAGCAGCCTCCCGGGGGGCGGGCGGGAGACCCAGTACTTC
TRBJ1-6,TRBV19,-,15,-,CASSTRDGYNSPLHF,TGTGCCAGTAGTACCAGGGACGGCTATAATTCACCCCTCCACTTT
TRBJ1-5,TRBV15,TRBD1,14,-,CATSRDRGMGPQHF,TGTGCCACCAGCCGAGACAGGGGGATGGGGCCCCAGCATTTT
TRBJ1-2,TRBV2,-,13,once,CASSERANYGYTF,TGTGCCAGCAGTGAACGGGCTAACTATGGCTACACCTTC
TRBJ2-1,TRBV14,-,13,-,CASSQEGFLEQFF,TGTGCCAGCAGCCAAGAAGGGTTCCTAGAGCAGTTCTTC
TRBJ1-3,TRBV6-5,-,11,-,CASIAGNTIYF,TGTGCCAGCATCGCTGGAAACACCATATATTTT
TRBJ1-4,TRBV6-6,TRBD1,15,-,CASSSPDRGIGKLFF,TGTGCCAGCAGTTCACCGGACAGGGGGATCGGTAAACTGTTTTTT
TRBJ2-5,TRBV7-3,-,13,-,CASSLSSRETQYF,TGTGCCAGCAGCTTATCGAGCCGAGAGACCCAGTACTTC
TRBJ1-5,TRBV5-4,TRBD1,14,-,CASSNRGSNQPQHF,TGTGCCAGCAGCAACAGGGGTAGCAATCAGCCCCAGCATTTT
TRBJ2-1,TRBV5-1,-,12,once,CASSLAFDEQFF,TGCGCCAGCAGCTTGGCGTTTGATGAGCAGTTCTTC
TRBJ2-7,TRBV7-8,TRBD1,15,-,CAGSVGTGTSYEQYF,TGTGCCGGCAGCGTAGGGACAGGGACTTCCTACGAGCAGTACTTC